The clone carrying this TCR beta chain is classed as medium-sized by frequency. The CDR3 has 15 amino acids. Germline lookup yields CDR1 MNHEY and CDR2 SMNVEV (reference sequence). Carbamazepine had induced Stevens-Johnson syndrome or toxic epidermal necrolysis in the sequenced donors. TCR subtype-specific primers in iRepertoire multiplex PCR prepared libraries for bulk and single-cell sequencing. TCRdb reworked the multiplex PCR reads into one entry per CDR3 protein, no DNA. The data include roughly 5,400 distinct CDR3 sequences; the top ten clones carry 15%. The data originate from a study of T cells in severe cutaneous drug reactions.

This chain uses TRBV27 with TRBJ2-7; TCRdb indicates TRBD1, and absent DNA this call remains unverified. The receptor was isolated from a human donor with a severe cutaneous adverse drug reaction. Material: PBMCs. CDR3 sequence: CASSLYQGVPYEQYF.